This T cell receptor (beta chain) was captured by sequencing in a study of T-cell reconstitution after alpha-beta-depleted transplantation in children. Study conclusions and caveats: At one year after transplant, newly produced T cells mostly accounted for T-cell counts and diversity.

V was clipped by 5 bases and J by 7 bases; unmatched bases: 3. From germline, CDR1 is SGHAT and CDR2 FQNNGV. The CDR3 has 12 residues. A word on this clonotype: The antigen remains unidentified.

Preparing the TCRbeta library involved the use of unique molecular identifiers. TCRdb used MiXCR to reprocess the PCR reads, holding one entry per CDR3 protein. The data show 750,000 to 950,000 distinct CDR3 sequences, with around 15% seen just once and around 4.5% held by the top ten. The chain couples TRBV11-2 to TRBJ1-1, with TRBD1 matching 8 bases. The material was PBMCs, mostly from graft donor cells, obtained 360 days after TCRalphabeta/CD19-depleted stem cell transplant. The receptor's source is a male patient younger than 18 who had a stem cell transplant for acute lymphoblastic leukemia, so the T cells may come from the graft donor. Here the CDR3 DNA reads TGTGCCAGCAGCCTGGACAGGGATGAAGCTTTCTTT. This codes for CASSLDRDEAFF.